The following is a TCR beta chain sequence with its context. Its target is unknown. This entry belongs to a study of cytomegalovirus exposure and HLA in healthy donors. Study observations and caveats: Researchers counted 164 TCR beta chains as cytomegalovirus-associated.

PCR involved 60 Vbeta and 13 Jbeta primers. TCRdb's table, derived via immunoSEQ multiplex PCR, lists solely in-frame clones and lacks some. This listing includes around 100,000 clones. V shed 5 bases and J shed 0 bases, with 16 bases lying between them. Germline CDR1 and CDR2: SGHTA and FQGTGA. The CDR3 length is 17 residues. The chain couples TRBV7-3 to TRBJ2-2; D possibly corresponds to TRBD1 (5 bases). The source material was PBMCs. The sequence was obtained from a man between 45 and 60 years old in good health and CMV-seronegative. For the CDR3, the DNA is TGTGCCAGCAGCGCCGATAGGACGACAGCGAACACCGGGGAGCTGTTTTTT. Protein sequence: CASSADRTTANTGELFF.